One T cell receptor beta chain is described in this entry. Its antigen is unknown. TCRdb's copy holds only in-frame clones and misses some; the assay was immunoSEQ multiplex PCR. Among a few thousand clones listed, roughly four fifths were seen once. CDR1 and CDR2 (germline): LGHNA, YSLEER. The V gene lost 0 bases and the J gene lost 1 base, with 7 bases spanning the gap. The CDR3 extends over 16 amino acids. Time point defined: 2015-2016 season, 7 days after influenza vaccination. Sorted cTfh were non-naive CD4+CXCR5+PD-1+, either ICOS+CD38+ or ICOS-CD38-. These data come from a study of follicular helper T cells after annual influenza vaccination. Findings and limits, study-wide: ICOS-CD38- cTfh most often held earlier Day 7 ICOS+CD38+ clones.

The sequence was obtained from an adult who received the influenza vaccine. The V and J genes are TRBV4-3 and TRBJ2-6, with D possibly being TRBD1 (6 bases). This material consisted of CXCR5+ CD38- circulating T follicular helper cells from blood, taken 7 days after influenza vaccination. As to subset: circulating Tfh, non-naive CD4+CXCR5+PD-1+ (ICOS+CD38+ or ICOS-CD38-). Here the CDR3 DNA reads TGCGCCAGCAGCCAAGATACAGGGTCTGGGGCCAACGTCCTGACTTTC. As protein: CASSQDTGSGANVLTF.